A single sample gave rise to the 13 T cell receptor beta chains below, sequenced in a study of shared clonotypes between healthy human individuals. Sequencing was performed with immunoSEQ multiplex PCR; in TCRdb, only in-frame clones are kept and a portion is missing. The table includes around 1.1 million clones, 60% to 80% detected once. The specimen sequenced was memory CD4+ T cells from PBMCs. Documented subset: CD45RA-negative fraction. The receptors shown here come from a man between 18 and 35 years old in good health. Some clones in this sample may be carry-over from other donors' samples.

The count of this clone is one. A read error may produce the germline difference seen at one junction end. V is TRBV11-2 and J is TRBJ2-7; 7 nucleotides line up with TRBD2. The CDR3 is made up of 14 amino acids. Germline V gene sequence: CDR1 SGHAT, CDR2 FQNNGV. The DNA of the CDR3 is TGTGCCAGCAGCTTAGGGGGGACTATCTACGAGCAATACTTC. Its translation is CASSLGGTIYEQYF.

This clone appeared a single time. The CDR3 DNA is TGTGCCAGCAGCCAAGATATCCCGGGAACAAGCACAGATACGCAGTATTTT. Encoded protein: CASSQDIPGTSTDTQYF. The chain recombines TRBV4-2 with TRBJ2-3; a possible D gene is TRBD2 (5 bases). From germline, CDR1 is LGHNA and CDR2 YNFKEQ. The CDR3 has 17 residues. V lost 0 bases and J lost 0, with 13 bases in between.

The chain links TRBV6-1 to TRBJ1-5; D remains ambiguous. Trimming took off 10 bases at V and 1 base at J, with 17 bases between the two ends. There are 15 residues in the CDR3. In germline, CDR1 is MNHNS, CDR2 SASEGT. The CDR3: CAISAIGVSNQPQHF. The DNA for the CDR3 is TGTGCCATCTCTGCGATCGGTGTGAGCAATCAGCCCCAGCATTTT.

This clone was recorded a few times. The chain recombines TRBV29-1 with TRBJ2-1, with 7 bases matching TRBD2. V lost 4 bases to trimming and J lost 2 bases; unmatched junction nucleotides: 5. CDR1 and CDR2 from the germline V gene are SQVTM and ANQGSEA. The CDR3 runs to 14 residues. Here the CDR3 reads CSVASGMPYNEQFF. CDR3 DNA: TGCAGCGTTGCGAGCGGGATGCCCTACAATGAGCAGTTCTTC.

The chain uses TRBV2 and TRBJ2-3; TRBD2 aligns across 14 bases. The CDR3 has 16 amino acids. CDR1 and CDR2 from the germline V gene are SNHLY and FYNNEI. V was pared by 6 bases and J by 7 bases, with 9 bases of the junction left unmatched. This chain's CDR3 is CASRGGGLAGGHTQYF. The CDR3, as DNA: TGTGCCAGCAGGGGTGGAGGACTAGCGGGGGGACATACGCAGTATTTT.

DNA of the CDR3: TGTGCCAGCAGCCTAACCGGGAGGGAGCAGTACTTC. Protein: CASSLTGREQYF. This chain connects TRBV6-1 to TRBJ2-7; 7 nucleotides align to TRBD2. With V trimmed by 6 bases and J by 7 bases, 6 bases remained unmatched. Germline V CDR1 and CDR2: MNHNS, SASEGT. The CDR3 has 12 residues.

A single count supports this clone. The V and J genes are TRBV30 and TRBJ2-7; D possibly corresponds to TRBD2 (6 bases). This CDR3 has 14 residues. The V end lost 3 bases, the J end lost 1 base, and 13 bases lay between the germline ends. In germline, CDR1 is GTSNPN, CDR2 SVGIG (reference sequence). This CDR3 reads CAWSSGAGSYEQYF. The CDR3 DNA reads TGTGCCTGGAGCTCGGGAGCAGGGTCCTACGAGCAGTACTTC.

This clone turned up a few times. The V call is TRBV4-3, the J call TRBJ2-7; perhaps TRBD1 as D (6 bases). Germline lookup yields CDR1 LGHNA and CDR2 YSLEER. The CDR3 loop spans 15 amino acids. Trimming shortened V by 0 bases and J by 4 bases, and 13 bases separated the two germline ends. The CDR3 bases are TGCGCCAGCAGCCAAGATCTGCAGGGGTCGTACGAGCAGTACTTC. It yields the protein CASSQDLQGSYEQYF.

This clone was seen many times. This chain joins TRBV27 and TRBJ2-3, with TRBD2 matching 8 bases. The CDR3 contains 15 residues. V was clipped by 3 bases and J by 4 bases; unmatched bases: 6. The V gene's germline CDR1 is MNHEY and CDR2 SMNVEV (reference sequence). The CDR3 nucleotides are TGTGCCAGCAGTTTGGTCCTAGCGGGTCCAGATACGCAGTATTTT. This encodes CASSLVLAGPDTQYF.

To note about this clone: Because the CDR3 is missing its conserved closing phenylalanine or tryptophan, this is likely a read error. This chain connects TRBV11-2 to TRBJ1-1; D not certain. Germline-derived CDR1 and CDR2 are SGHAT and FQNNGV. The CDR3 totals 13 residues. The V and J ends lost 6 bases and 1 base respectively, with 9 bases between them. In nucleotides, the CDR3 is TGTGCCAGCAGATGGGAACCGAACACTGAAGCTTTCCTT. Amino acids: CASRWEPNTEAFL.

The chain is built from TRBV19 and TRBJ2-5; D possibly matches TRBD1 or TRBD2 (6 bases each). The length of the CDR3 is 13 residues. Germline CDR1 and CDR2: LNHDA and SQIVND (reference sequence). Trimming stripped 6 bases from V and 5 bases from J, with 13 bases between. The CDR3 DNA reads as TGTGCCAGTAGACAGGGAGGTACGGAGACCCAGTACTTC. Protein sequence: CASRQGGTETQYF.

The V and J genes are TRBV5-4 and TRBJ2-1, with D perhaps matching TRBD1 or TRBD2 (6 bases each). The CDR3 spans 11 residues. The germline V gene encodes CDR1 SGHNT and CDR2 YYREEE (reference sequence). The CDR3 here is CASQGGNEQFF. DNA of the CDR3: TGTGCTTCACAGGGAGGCAATGAGCAGTTCTTC.

The chain couples TRBV7-3 to TRBJ2-2; D is ambiguous. CDR1 is SGHTA, CDR2 FQGTGA, per germline. Trimming took 1 base from V and 7 from J, leaving 13 bases between them. The CDR3 length is 15 residues. The CDR3: CASSLRSSLVGELFF. CDR3 coding DNA: TGTGCCAGCAGCTTAAGAAGTAGCCTGGTCGGGGAGCTGTTTTTT.